This T cell receptor (beta chain) was found in a study of T cell repertoires and HLA-DP antigens. Study at large: Transduced HeLa cells presented HLA-DP to CD4+ T cells. Alloantigens: one with one groove difference and one with approximately ten differences versus self.

CDR3 length: 16 residues. Germline assignment: CDR1 MGHDK and CDR2 SYGVNS. V lost 2 bases and J 1 base, leaving 14 bases between the germline ends. About this clone: As yet, its antigen is unknown.

Sequencing used immunoSEQ multiplex PCR; TCRdb keeps in-frame clones, though not all of them. The table includes 90,000 to 130,000 clones, roughly 92% detected once. The chain carries TRBV25-1 and TRBJ1-1, with D perhaps TRBD1 (6 bases). Material: CD4+ T cells from PBMCs. The TCR comes from a young woman in good health and CMV-seronegative. The CDR3 protein is CASSETGAGRNTEAFF. The CDR3 DNA reads as TGTGCCAGCAGTGAAACGGGGGCAGGGCGGAACACTGAAGCTTTCTTT. Full variable domain (remainder filled in from reference TRBV25-1 and TRBJ1-1): EADIYQTPRYLVIGTGKKITLECSQTMGHDKMYWYQQDPGMELHLIHYSYGVNSTEKGDLSSESTVSRIRTEHFPLTLESARPSHTSQYLCASSETGAGRNTEAFFGQGTRLTVV.